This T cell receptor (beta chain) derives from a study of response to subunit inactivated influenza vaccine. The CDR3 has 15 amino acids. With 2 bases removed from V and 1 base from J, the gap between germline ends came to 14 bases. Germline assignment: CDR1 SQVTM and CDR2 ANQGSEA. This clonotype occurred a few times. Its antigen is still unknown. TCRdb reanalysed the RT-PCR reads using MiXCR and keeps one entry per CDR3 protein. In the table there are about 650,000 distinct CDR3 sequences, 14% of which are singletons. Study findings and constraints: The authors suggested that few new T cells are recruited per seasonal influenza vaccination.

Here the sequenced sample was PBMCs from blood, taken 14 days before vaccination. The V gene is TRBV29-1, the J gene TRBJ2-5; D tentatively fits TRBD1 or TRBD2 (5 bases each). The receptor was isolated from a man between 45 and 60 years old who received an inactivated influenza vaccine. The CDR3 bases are TGCAGCGTTGAAACTGTGGGGGTGACCCAAGAGACCCAGTACTTC. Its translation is CSVETVGVTQETQYF.